The 21 T cell receptor beta chains below all came from one sample that was sequenced in a study of Ad26.COV2.S vaccination and SARS-CoV-2 variants. This sample's treatment: approximately 18 received Ad26.COV2.S at low or high dose, single or two shots; five or six received placebo; per-sample allocation not given. Day 63 after the first injection of vaccine or placebo was the sampling time. Clones were read by immunoSEQ multiplex PCR, and TCRdb kept only the in-frame ones, dropping some. The profile shows roughly 300,000 clones, around 88% of them singletons. The sample in question was peripheral blood, obtained in a trial of Ad26.COV2.S vaccine versus placebo. The receptors were gathered from a person between 18 and 65 years old who received the Ad26.COV2.S COVID-19 vaccine or a placebo.

The gene calls are TRBV7-6 and TRBJ2-4, with 8 bases lining up with TRBD2. The junction had 25 bases not matched to a gene; V was cut back by 5 bases and J by 4 bases. The CDR3 runs to 21 residues. Germline CDR1 SGHVS, CDR2 FNYEAQ. The CDR3 region has the DNA TGTGCCAGCAGCCCCCACCGCGAAACCCTAGCGGGCGATACAAATAAAAACATTCAGTACTTC. This gives the protein CASSPHRETLAGDTNKNIQYF.

The V and J genes are TRBV20-1 and TRBJ1-5; D call uncertain. Trimming left V 3 bases short and J 0 bases short, with 6 bases between. The CDR3 is 13 residues long. The germline V gene has CDR1 DFQATT and CDR2 SNEGSKA (reference sequence). In nucleotides, the CDR3 is TGCAGTGCTAGTGATAATAGCAATCAGCCCCAGCATTTT. Amino acid sequence: CSASDNSNQPQHF.

The V gene is TRBV5-1, the J gene TRBJ2-3; a possible D gene is TRBD2 (5 bases). The CDR3 consists of 16 residues. Trimming shortened V by 0 bases and J by 2 bases, and 13 bases separated the two germline ends. The germline CDR1 and CDR2 sequences are SGHRS and YFSETQ. This CDR3 is CASSLESKRPTDTQYF. The CDR3 DNA follows: TGCGCCAGCAGCTTGGAGTCCAAGCGGCCCACAGATACGCAGTATTTT.

Note on this clone: Within the sample, other DNA sequences also encode this same CDR3. The chain recombines TRBV27 with TRBJ1-2; 8 bases are a match to TRBD1. The CDR3 is 14 amino acids. The J segment lost 2 bases and the V segment lost 3 bases, leaving 2 bases of the junction unmatched. The germline gives CDR1 MNHEY, CDR2 SMNVEV (reference sequence). For the CDR3, the DNA is TGTGCCAGCAGTTTGGGGACAGGCAACTATGGCTACACCTTC. This sequence encodes CASSLGTGNYGYTF.

The chain couples TRBV1 to TRBJ2-1; TRBD2 is taken as the D call from the table, unchecked against the DNA. TRBV1 is reported as a pseudogene. CDR3 length: 17 amino acids. CDR3 in DNA: TGCACCAGCAGCCAAAACTCGGGACTAGCGGGCTACAATGAGCAGTTCTTC. Its protein is CTSSQNSGLAGYNEQFF.

The V gene is TRBV7-6, the J gene TRBJ2-3, with TRBD2 identical over 8 bases. Per germline, CDR1 SGHVS and CDR2 FNYEAQ. The CDR3 totals 16 residues. Trimming removed 5 bases from V and 0 bases from J; junction bases left unmatched: 7. The CDR3: CASSLTSGTSTDTQYF. CDR3 nucleotides: TGTGCCAGCAGCCTCACTAGCGGCACTAGCACAGATACGCAGTATTTT.

The gene calls are TRBV5-1 and TRBJ1-1; D not resolved. The V gene lost 0 bases and the J gene lost 2 bases, with 11 bases spanning the gap. The CDR3 is made up of 15 amino acids. Looked up from germline, CDR1 is SGHRS and CDR2 is YFSETQ. The CDR3 region is CASSLGAGANTEAFF. In nucleotides, the CDR3 is TGCGCCAGCAGCTTGGGGGCAGGAGCAAACACTGAAGCTTTCTTT.

The gene calls are TRBV19 and TRBJ2-7, with 9 bases matching TRBD2. This CDR3 spans 15 amino acids. Germline CDR1 LNHDA, CDR2 SQIVND (reference sequence). The V gene end was trimmed by 5 bases and the J gene end by 5 bases; junction bases not matched to a gene: 10. CDR3 in amino acids: CASSVMGVAGDEQYF. The DNA for the CDR3 is TGTGCCAGTAGTGTCATGGGGGTAGCGGGAGACGAGCAGTACTTC.

The chain is built from TRBV18 and TRBJ1-1, with 9 bases that match TRBD1. CDR3 size: 12 residues. The germline V gene encodes CDR1 KGHSH and CDR2 LQKENI. Germline trimming cut 3 bases from V and 8 bases from J; bases unmatched to any gene: 1. The CDR3 nucleotides are TGTGCCAGCTCACCGGACAGGGGAGAAGCTTTCTTT. It translates to CASSPDRGEAFF.

On this clone: In the same sample, other DNA sequences code for this CDR3. The CDR3 loop is CASSPSSYEQYF. In DNA, the CDR3 is TGTGCCAGCAGCCCCAGCTCCTACGAGCAGTACTTC. The chain links TRBV3-1 (or the pseudogene TRBV3-2) to TRBJ2-7; D not certain. Trimming removed 4 bases from V and 0 bases from J, with 4 bases in between. Germline CDR1 LGHDT, CDR2 YNNKEL (reference sequence). The CDR3 contains 12 residues.

This clone was recorded only once. Other DNA sequences from this sample encode an identical CDR3 as well. The CDR3 DNA reads TGTGCCAGCAGCTTAACGGGGGGCTACGAGCAGTACTTC. This sequence encodes CASSLTGGYEQYF. This chain links TRBV7-3 with TRBJ2-7; perhaps TRBD2 as D (6 bases). Trimming shortened V by 0 bases and J by 3 bases, and 6 bases separated the two germline ends. The germline CDR1 and CDR2 sequences are SGHTA and FQGTGA. The CDR3 extends over 13 amino acids.

V usage is TRBV25-1 and J usage is TRBJ1-3; 7 bases match TRBD1. This CDR3 region has 13 residues. Looked up from germline, CDR1 is MGHDK and CDR2 is SYGVNS. V shed 8 bases and J 8 bases; nucleotides not matched to a gene: 9. CDR3 in DNA: TGTGCCAGCGGGCTAGGGACAGTAGACACCATATATTTT. It yields the protein CASGLGTVDTIYF.

This clone was picked up a small number of times. The chain joins TRBV10-2 to TRBJ1-5; 7 bases agree with TRBD1. Germline V CDR1 and CDR2: WSHSY, SAAADI. V gave up 7 bases and J gave up 5 bases; unmatched junction bases: 8. This CDR3 is built from 14 residues. In DNA, the CDR3 is TGCGCCAGCACCCAGACAGGGATCGATCAGCCCCAGCATTTT. Translated: CASTQTGIDQPQHF.

J is TRBJ2-3 and V is TRBV6-2 or TRBV6-3; possibly TRBD1 for D (6 bases). Trimming stripped 6 bases from V and 1 base from J, with 11 bases between. Germline V CDR1 and CDR2: MNHEY, SVGEGT. The CDR3 totals 14 residues. The CDR3 is CASSSDRRTDTQYF. CDR3 DNA: TGTGCCAGCAGCTCAGACAGGCGCACAGATACGCAGTATTTT.

This clone was seen only a few times. This chain links TRBV9 with TRBJ2-7; 9 bases map to TRBD1. The V and J ends lost 4 bases and 3 bases, in that order; junction bases with no gene match: 2. The CDR3 sequence is 13 residues long. The germline V gene encodes CDR1 SGDLS and CDR2 YYNGEE. This chain's CDR3 is CASSPGQGYEQYF. The CDR3 DNA is TGTGCCAGCAGCCCGGGACAGGGCTACGAGCAGTACTTC.

The gene calls are TRBV10-3 and TRBJ2-1, with D possibly being TRBD2 (6 bases). CDR1 ENHRY and CDR2 SYGVKD come from the germline V gene. Trimming cost V 0 bases and J 7 bases, with 10 bases left between them. CDR3 size: 14 residues. CDR3 region: CAISESGGLNEQFF. The CDR3 nucleotides read TGTGCCATCAGTGAGTCGGGGGGTTTGAATGAGCAGTTCTTC.

J is TRBJ1-2 and V is TRBV14; possibly TRBD1 for D (5 bases). In germline, CDR1 is SGHDN, CDR2 FVKESK. The CDR3 loop spans 13 amino acids. The V end was cut by 3 bases, the J end by 4 bases, with 9 bases between. This chain's CDR3 is CASSQGQLYGYTF. The CDR3 DNA follows: TGTGCCAGCAGCCAGGGGCAACTCTATGGCTACACCTTC.

The sample holds one count of this clone. The same CDR3 can be traced to other DNA sequences in this sample. The genes are TRBV11-2 and TRBJ2-7; D ambiguous. The germline V and J ends were trimmed by 0 bases and 4 bases, with 4 bases remaining between them. CDR1 and CDR2 (germline): SGHAT, FQNNGV. This CDR3 spans 12 amino acids. In DNA form, the CDR3 reads TGTGCCAGCAGCTTAGACAGATACGAGCAGTACTTC. Translating gives CASSLDRYEQYF.

In this sample, this clone turned up a few times. CDR3 sequence (DNA): TGTGCCAGCAGTGAAGCGCTGTCCGGAAGCTACGAGCAGTACTTC. This gives the protein CASSEALSGSYEQYF. The chain links TRBV6-1 to TRBJ2-7, with no clear D. Germline-derived CDR1 and CDR2 are MNHNS and SASEGT. This CDR3 region has 15 residues. V was cut by 0 bases and J by 3 bases, with 12 bases left in between.

The V call is TRBV4-2, the J call TRBJ2-1, with D possibly TRBD2 on 5 matching bases. Trimming left V 1 base short and J 2 bases short, with 9 bases between. CDR1 is LGHNA and CDR2 is YNFKEQ in the germline V gene. The CDR3 covers 15 residues. This CDR3 reads CASSQVSRAYNEQFF. The CDR3 bases are TGTGCCAGCAGCCAAGTATCGAGGGCCTACAATGAGCAGTTCTTC.

The gene calls are TRBV19 and TRBJ1-5; unclear D gene. The CDR3 extends over 14 amino acids. Germline V gene sequence: CDR1 LNHDA, CDR2 SQIVND (reference sequence). Trimming removed 0 bases at V and 7 bases at J, with 10 bases between. Written as DNA, the CDR3 is TGTGCCAGTAGTATAGAGGGGAGAGGACAGCCCCAGCATTTT. It is translated as CASSIEGRGQPQHF.